The next 27 T cell receptor beta chains were all read from a single sample in a study of CD8 T cells in Susac syndrome. Reverse transcription of about 0.5 to 1 ug RNA was carried out with random hexamers. Each CDR3 protein gets one entry after TCRdb re-called the immunoSEQ multiplex PCR reads with MiXCR. The table shows roughly 200,000 distinct CDR3 sequences, with roughly 95% occurring only once. Specimen: CD4+ T cells from PBMCs. The receptors originated from a human donor in good health.

V is TRBV20-1 and J is TRBJ2-3; TRBD1 aligns across 8 bases. V shed 6 bases, J shed 6 bases, and the junction held 11 bases outside the gene matches. The CDR3 has 14 residues. The germline V gene has CDR1 DFQATT and CDR2 SNEGSKA (reference sequence). The CDR3, as DNA: TGCAGTGCCACCCCCGGACAGGGATGGGATACGCAGTATTTT. Translation: CSATPGQGWDTQYF.

V gene TRBV9 combines with J gene TRBJ1-4, with no clear D. Trimming removed 7 bases from V and 3 bases from J, with 7 bases in between. The CDR3 runs 12 residues. Germline CDR1 reads SGDLS; CDR2 reads YYNGEE. Here the CDR3 reads CASGRPNEKLFF. DNA of the CDR3: TGTGCCAGCGGGCGGCCTAATGAAAAACTGTTTTTT.

CDR3 bases: TGTGCCAACGCAGGGATCCCAGATACGCAGTATTTT. Translated, it gives CANAGIPDTQYF. The chain combines TRBV7-9 with TRBJ2-3, with D tentatively TRBD1 (5 bases). The CDR3 loop spans 12 amino acids. Deletions cut 10 bases from V and 4 bases from J, with 12 bases between. CDR1 SEHNR and CDR2 FQNEAQ come from the germline V gene (reference sequence).

The chain carries TRBV20-1 and TRBJ2-2; either TRBD1 or TRBD2 may fit D (5 bases each). Germline lookup yields CDR1 DFQATT and CDR2 SNEGSKA (reference sequence). The CDR3 is 14 amino acids. The germline V and J ends were trimmed by 3 bases and 6 bases, with 14 bases remaining between them. The CDR3 loop is CSARSDVGAGELFF. CDR3 in DNA: TGCAGTGCTAGGAGCGACGTGGGGGCCGGGGAGCTGTTTTTT.

The V and J genes are TRBV12-3 or TRBV12-4 and TRBJ2-2; possible D gene TRBD2, 6 bases. Trimming left V 2 bases short and J 0 bases short, with 7 bases between. The CDR3 length is 15 residues. CDR3 residues: CASSLPGANTGELFF. Here the CDR3 DNA reads TGTGCCAGCAGTTTACCGGGGGCGAACACCGGGGAGCTGTTTTTT.

The chain links TRBV7-8 to TRBJ1-2, with 7 bases identical to TRBD1. Per the germline V gene, CDR1 is SGHVS and CDR2 is FQNEAQ. V trimming: 5 bases; J trimming: 6 bases; junction bases outside the gene matches: 9. The CDR3 runs 14 residues. The DNA for the CDR3 is TGTGCCAGCAGCCCCAACCGACAGGGCAATGGCTACACCTTC. It is translated as CASSPNRQGNGYTF.

This chain uses TRBV19 with TRBJ1-1; maybe TRBD1 (5 bases). The V end was cut by 10 bases, the J end by 0 bases, with 12 bases between. The CDR3 covers 13 residues. Germline loops: CDR1 LNHDA, CDR2 SQIVND (reference sequence). CDR3 residues: CATRTFMNTEAFF. The CDR3 coding sequence is TGTGCCACCAGGACATTCATGAACACTGAAGCTTTCTTT.

This chain links TRBV9 with TRBJ1-2; 9 bases align to TRBD1. Germline loops: CDR1 SGDLS, CDR2 YYNGEE. This CDR3 comprises 16 residues. The ends lost 4 bases at V and 2 bases at J; junction bases unmatched: 9. CDR3 in amino acids: CASSPRPGTGNYGYTF. The CDR3 region has the DNA TGTGCCAGCAGCCCACGTCCCGGGACAGGGAACTATGGCTACACCTTC.

The genes are TRBV7-2 and TRBJ1-3; no clear D gene. The CDR3 sequence is 13 residues long. The V end was cut by 4 bases, the J end by 2 bases, with 6 bases between. The germline V gene has CDR1 SGHTA and CDR2 FQGNSA. Written as DNA, the CDR3 is TGTGCCAGCAGCTCGGTTCCTGGAAACACCATATATTTT. Protein: CASSSVPGNTIYF.

V usage is TRBV20-1 and J usage is TRBJ1-1, with 7 bases fitting TRBD1. The CDR3 totals 19 residues. V was clipped by 1 base and J by 1 base; unmatched bases: 18. From germline, CDR1 is DFQATT and CDR2 SNEGSKA (reference sequence). CDR3 residues: CSARVQGGGSLLGNTEAFF. CDR3 nucleotides: TGCAGTGCTAGAGTTCAGGGGGGGGGATCGTTACTAGGGAACACTGAAGCTTTCTTT.

The chain employs TRBV28 and TRBJ2-6; D uncertain. With 6 bases removed from V and 0 bases from J, the gap between germline ends came to 9 bases. This CDR3 is built from 15 residues. Germline-derived CDR1 and CDR2 are MDHEN and SYDVKM. CDR3 sequence: CASSRRTSGANVLTF. The CDR3 coding sequence is TGTGCCAGCAGCCGTAGGACCTCTGGGGCCAACGTCCTGACTTTC.

The rearrangement links TRBV6-6 to TRBJ1-2; TRBD1 might be the D (5 bases). CDR1 and CDR2 from the germline V gene are MNHNY and SVGAGI (reference sequence). Trimming stripped 2 bases from V and 5 bases from J, with 9 bases between. This CDR3 has 13 residues. The DNA for the CDR3 is TGTGCCAGCAGTTACATATCAGGGTATGGCTACACCTTC. It codes for CASSYISGYGYTF.

This chain joins TRBV24-1 and TRBJ2-3, with D perhaps TRBD1 (5 bases). The length of the CDR3 is 14 residues. Germline values: CDR1 KGHDR, CDR2 SFDVKD. The germline V and J ends were trimmed by 4 bases and 4 bases, with 11 bases remaining between them. The chain's CDR3 is CATSDVGQADTQYF. The CDR3 DNA reads TGTGCCACCAGTGACGTGGGGCAGGCAGATACGCAGTATTTT.

This sequence joins TRBV30 and TRBJ1-5; 11 nucleotides line up with TRBD1. This CDR3 contains 13 residues. Germline V gives CDR1 GTSNPN, CDR2 SVGIG (reference sequence). J gave up 6 bases and V 5 bases, and 3 bases lay outside the gene matches. The CDR3 coding sequence is TGTGCCTGGGGACAGGGGGCAGGTCAGCCCCAGCATTTT. As protein: CAWGQGAGQPQHF.

V gene TRBV29-1 combines with J gene TRBJ1-5, with D unclear. Trimming cost V 7 bases and J 2 bases, with 9 bases left between them. Germline V gene data show CDR1 as SQVTM and CDR2 as ANQGSEA. The CDR3 is 12 amino acids. CDR3 sequence (DNA): TGCAGCGCCCGACACGGCAATCAGCCCCAGCATTTT. It is translated as CSARHGNQPQHF.

The CDR3 DNA is TGCAGTGCTCCCCTCTTCTCTCTAGCGGGGGATGATACGCAGTATTTT. Protein sequence: CSAPLFSLAGDDTQYF. The chain combines TRBV20-1 with TRBJ2-3, with TRBD2 identical over 10 bases. The CDR3 extends over 16 amino acids. V was pared by 5 bases and J by 6 bases, with 14 bases of the junction left unmatched. The germline V gene encodes CDR1 DFQATT and CDR2 SNEGSKA (reference sequence).

V and J are TRBV6-2 or TRBV6-3 and TRBJ1-5; 8 positions match TRBD1. CDR1 and CDR2 from the germline V gene are MNHEY and SVGEGT. The CDR3 runs to 15 residues. The V segment lost 5 bases and the J segment 3 bases; nucleotides outside the gene matches: 6. The CDR3 spells CASSRDRLINQPQHF. The DNA for the CDR3 is TGTGCCAGCAGTCGGGACAGGTTAATCAATCAGCCCCAGCATTTT.

The V and J genes are TRBV5-4 and TRBJ1-1, with D perhaps TRBD1 (6 bases). From germline, CDR1 is SGHNT and CDR2 YYREEE (reference sequence). Trimming took 4 bases from V and 4 from J, leaving 14 bases between them. The CDR3 is 14 residues long. The CDR3 region is CASSPTGQLTEAFF. CDR3 sequence (DNA): TGTGCCAGCAGCCCGACTGGACAGCTCACTGAAGCTTTCTTT. The full variable domain, with the rest looked up from reference TRBV5-4 and TRBJ1-1, is ETGVTQSPTHLIKTRGQQVTLRCSSQSGHNTVSWYQQALGQGPQFIFQYYREEENGRGNFPPRFSGLQFPNYSSELNVNALELDDSALYLCASSPTGQLTEAFFGQGTRLTVV.

This rearrangement joins TRBV5-1 to TRBJ2-7; 8 bases fit TRBD2. V dropped 4 bases and J dropped 3; count of bases not matched to a gene: 6. Germline CDR1 is SGHRS and CDR2 is YFSETQ. The CDR3 spans 14 residues. The DNA of the CDR3 is TGCGCCAGCAGCCAAAGCGGGGGCAACTACGAGCAGTACTTC. Translated: CASSQSGGNYEQYF.

This clonotype showed up just once. The chain combines TRBV3-1 with TRBJ2-5, with D hard to call. Germline CDR1 is LGHDT and CDR2 is YNNKEL (reference sequence). This CDR3 is 13 amino acids long. Deletions cut 0 bases from V and 2 bases from J, with 4 bases between. In nucleotides, the CDR3 is TGTGCCAGCAGCCAAGATACTCAAGAGACCCAGTACTTC. The encoded protein is CASSQDTQETQYF.

The DNA of the CDR3 is TGTGCCACCAGTGGCGGTGGACACAGGGGTGGGGCGGGTGAGCAGTTCTTC. Amino acid sequence: CATSGGGHRGGAGEQFF. V gene TRBV24-1 combines with J gene TRBJ2-1, with 7 positions matching TRBD1. The CDR3 sequence is 17 residues long. Losses at the gene ends were 5 bases for V and 9 bases for J; bases not matched to a gene: 18. CDR1 is KGHDR and CDR2 is SFDVKD in the germline V gene.

The chain combines TRBV20-1 with TRBJ2-1, with D hard to call. CDR1 is DFQATT, CDR2 SNEGSKA, per germline (reference sequence). The CDR3 consists of 14 residues. Trimming took 5 bases from V and 4 from J, leaving 15 bases between them. CDR3 nucleotide sequence: TGCAGTGCTTTCTTCATTTCGGCTTACAATGAGCAGTTCTTC. It encodes CSAFFISAYNEQFF.

The gene calls are TRBV7-2 and TRBJ2-3, with D unresolved. Germline assignment: CDR1 SGHTA and CDR2 FQGNSA. The CDR3 covers 13 residues. Trimming removed 0 bases at V and 3 bases at J, with 4 bases between. CDR3 amino acids: CASSLAHTDTQYF. The CDR3, as DNA: TGTGCCAGCAGCTTAGCGCATACAGATACGCAGTATTTT.

V is TRBV12-3 or TRBV12-4 and J is TRBJ2-7; 7 bases align to TRBD1. V lost 8 bases, J lost 7 bases, and 11 bases stayed unmatched. CDR3 length: 13 amino acids. This chain's CDR3 is CASRPQGVWEQYF. The CDR3 nucleotides read TGTGCCAGCCGCCCCCAGGGGGTTTGGGAGCAGTACTTC.

The chain uses TRBV5-1 and TRBJ2-1, with D perhaps TRBD2 (6 bases). Trimming shortened V by 4 bases and J by 4 bases, and 15 bases separated the two germline ends. The CDR3 loop spans 15 amino acids. Germline lookup yields CDR1 SGHRS and CDR2 YFSETQ. Here the CDR3 DNA reads TGCGCCAGCAGCACCCGACTAGATAGGTACAATGAGCAGTTCTTC. Its protein product is CASSTRLDRYNEQFF.

The V gene is TRBV21-1, the J gene TRBJ2-5; the table's D call, TRBD2, was not checked against the DNA. TRBV21-1 is deemed a pseudogene. The CDR3 length is 14 residues. The CDR3 loop reads CASSKEAGLRTQYF. The CDR3, as DNA: TGTGCCAGCAGCAAAGAGGCAGGACTGAGGACCCAGTACTTC.

CDR3 sequence (DNA): TGTGCCAGCAGCTCGCAGAGGGAGACCCAGTACTTC. Amino acids: CASSSQRETQYF. The J gene is TRBJ2-5, the V gene TRBV11-2; D ambiguous. This CDR3 spans 12 amino acids. Trimming pared 4 bases from V and 5 bases from J, leaving 8 bases between. Germline V gene data show CDR1 as SGHAT and CDR2 as FQNNGV.